This TCR beta chain originates from a study of T cells in localized non-small cell lung cancer. The study's findings and limits: The study detected a median about 57 of the top 100 tumor clones in adjacent lung. Owing to sequencing of a solitary tumor region, heterogeneity cannot be discounted. Uninvolved neighboring lung showed the greatest T cell clonality, exceeding tumor.

Produced via immunoSEQ multiplex PCR; TCRdb's table is partial and in-frame only. In the table there are more than 30,000 clones, approximately 85% of which are singletons. The CDR3 is 13 amino acids. Germline V gene lookup returns CDR1 SGDLS and CDR2 YYNGEE. V gave up 3 bases and J gave up 6 bases, with 10 bases separating them. As for this clone: What it binds is not known.

The receptor was isolated from a woman aged 35-75 years with stage III lung adenocarcinoma. The sample was peripheral blood mononuclear cells, taken before any cancer treatment. J is TRBJ1-3 and V is TRBV9; perhaps TRBD1 as D (5 bases). The CDR3 DNA reads TGTGCCAGCAGCGCCGGGACCTTAAACACCATATATTTT. This encodes CASSAGTLNTIYF.